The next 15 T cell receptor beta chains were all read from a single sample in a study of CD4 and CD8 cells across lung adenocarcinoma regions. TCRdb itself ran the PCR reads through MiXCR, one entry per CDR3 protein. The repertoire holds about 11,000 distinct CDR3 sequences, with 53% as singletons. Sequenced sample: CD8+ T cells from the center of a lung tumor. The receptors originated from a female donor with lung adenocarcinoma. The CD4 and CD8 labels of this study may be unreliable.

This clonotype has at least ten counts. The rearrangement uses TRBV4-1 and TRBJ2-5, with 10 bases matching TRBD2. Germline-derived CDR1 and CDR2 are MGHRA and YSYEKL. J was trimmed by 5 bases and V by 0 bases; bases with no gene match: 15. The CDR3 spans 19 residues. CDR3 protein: CASSQDLSSGGPRGETQYF. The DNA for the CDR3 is TGCGCCAGCAGCCAAGATCTCTCTAGCGGGGGTCCACGGGGGGAGACCCAGTACTTC.

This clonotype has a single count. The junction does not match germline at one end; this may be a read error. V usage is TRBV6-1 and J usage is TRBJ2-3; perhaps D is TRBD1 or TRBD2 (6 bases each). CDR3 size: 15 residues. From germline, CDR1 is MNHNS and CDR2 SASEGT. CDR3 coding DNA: TGTGCCAGCAGTGAAGCGCAGGGGAGGACGAATACGCAGTACTTT. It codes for CASSEAQGRTNTQYF.

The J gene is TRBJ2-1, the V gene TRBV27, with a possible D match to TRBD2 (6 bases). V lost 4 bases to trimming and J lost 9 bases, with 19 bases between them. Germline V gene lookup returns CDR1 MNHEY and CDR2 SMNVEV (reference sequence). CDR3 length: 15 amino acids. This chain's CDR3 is CASSSATRTVPEQFF. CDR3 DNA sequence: TGTGCCAGCAGTTCAGCGACTAGGACCGTCCCTGAGCAGTTCTTC.

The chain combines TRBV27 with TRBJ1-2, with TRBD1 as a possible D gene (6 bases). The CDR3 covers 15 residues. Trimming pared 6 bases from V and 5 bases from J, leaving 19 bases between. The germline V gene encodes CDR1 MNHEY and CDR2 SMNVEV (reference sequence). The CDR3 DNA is TGTGCCAGCAGCCCCACCCGGGGGGGGCCTTATGGCTACACCTTC. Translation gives CASSPTRGGPYGYTF.

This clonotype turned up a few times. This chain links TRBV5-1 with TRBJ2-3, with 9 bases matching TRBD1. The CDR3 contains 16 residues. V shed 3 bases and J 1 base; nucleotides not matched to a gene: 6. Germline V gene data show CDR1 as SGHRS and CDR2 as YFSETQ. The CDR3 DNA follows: TGCGCCAGCAGCTATACGACAGGGGGAGGCACAGATACGCAGTATTTT. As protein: CASSYTTGGGTDTQYF.

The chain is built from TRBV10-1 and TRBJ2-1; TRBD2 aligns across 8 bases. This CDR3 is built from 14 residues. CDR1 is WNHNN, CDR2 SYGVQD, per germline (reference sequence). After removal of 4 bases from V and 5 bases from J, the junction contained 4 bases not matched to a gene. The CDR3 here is CASSAAGVNNEQFF. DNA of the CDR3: TGCGCCAGCAGTGCAGCGGGAGTAAACAATGAGCAGTTCTTC.

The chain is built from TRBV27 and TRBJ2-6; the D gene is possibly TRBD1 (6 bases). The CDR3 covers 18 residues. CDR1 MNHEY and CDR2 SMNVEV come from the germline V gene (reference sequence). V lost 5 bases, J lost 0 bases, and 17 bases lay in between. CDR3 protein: CASSPRTGWHSGANVLTF. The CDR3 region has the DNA TGTGCCAGCAGTCCCCGAACAGGGTGGCACTCTGGGGCCAACGTCCTGACTTTC.

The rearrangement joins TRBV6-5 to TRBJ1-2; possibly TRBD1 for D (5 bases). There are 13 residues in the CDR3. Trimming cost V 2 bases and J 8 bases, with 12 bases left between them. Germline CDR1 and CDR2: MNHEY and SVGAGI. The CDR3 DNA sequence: TGTGCCAGCAGTTACGGGGCAGGGTCGGGCTACACCTTC. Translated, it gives CASSYGAGSGYTF.

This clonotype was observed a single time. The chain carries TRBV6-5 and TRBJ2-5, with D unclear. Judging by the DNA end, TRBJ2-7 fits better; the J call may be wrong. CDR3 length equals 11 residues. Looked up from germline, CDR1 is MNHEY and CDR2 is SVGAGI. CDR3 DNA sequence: TGTGCCAGCAGTTTTCTGGCCGAGCAGTACTTC. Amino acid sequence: CASSFLAEQYF.

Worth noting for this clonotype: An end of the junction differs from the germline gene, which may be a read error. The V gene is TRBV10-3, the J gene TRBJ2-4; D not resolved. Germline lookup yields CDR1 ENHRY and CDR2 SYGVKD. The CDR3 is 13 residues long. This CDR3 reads CAMGMCSEDIQYF. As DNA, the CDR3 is TGTGCCATGGGGATGTGTTCGGAAGACATTCAGTACTTT.

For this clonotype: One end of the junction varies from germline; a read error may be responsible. In DNA, the CDR3 is TGTGCCAGCAGTCTCGGACGGGGAGGGCCGCCCCTGCACTTT. This gives the protein CASSLGRGGPPLHF. This chain uses TRBV6-1 with TRBJ1-6; D is unresolved. This CDR3 is built from 14 residues. Germline V gene sequence: CDR1 MNHNS, CDR2 SASEGT.

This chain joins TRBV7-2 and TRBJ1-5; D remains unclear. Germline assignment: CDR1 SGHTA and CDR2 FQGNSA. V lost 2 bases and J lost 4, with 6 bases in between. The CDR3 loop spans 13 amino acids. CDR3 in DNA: TGTGCCAGCAGCTTATTGGTAAATCAGCCCCAGCATTTT. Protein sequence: CASSLLVNQPQHF.

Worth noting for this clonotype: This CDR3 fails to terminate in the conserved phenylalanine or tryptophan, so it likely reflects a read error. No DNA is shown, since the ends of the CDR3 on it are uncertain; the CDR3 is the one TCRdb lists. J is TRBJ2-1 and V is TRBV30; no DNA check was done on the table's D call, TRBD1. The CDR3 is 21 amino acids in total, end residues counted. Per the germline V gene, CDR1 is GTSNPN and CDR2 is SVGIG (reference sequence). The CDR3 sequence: CAWSPGAIPVGDDREGWHMAG.

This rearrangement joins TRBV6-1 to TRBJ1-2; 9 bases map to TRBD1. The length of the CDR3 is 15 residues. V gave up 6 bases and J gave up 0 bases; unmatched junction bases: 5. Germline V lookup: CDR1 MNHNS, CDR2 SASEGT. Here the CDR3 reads CASRDRGNTNYGYTF. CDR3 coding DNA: TGTGCCAGCAGGGACAGGGGAAATACTAACTATGGCTACACCTTC.

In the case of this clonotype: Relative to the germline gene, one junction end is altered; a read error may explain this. The CDR3 coding sequence is TGCGCCAGCACGGATTCGCACGATACGCAGTACTTT. This sequence encodes CASTDSHDTQYF. The V call is TRBV10-1, the J call TRBJ2-3; D unclear. The CDR3 is 12 residues long. CDR1 is WNHNN, CDR2 SYGVQD, per germline (reference sequence).